Below are 2 T cell receptor beta chains sequenced from a single sample in a study of blood T cell repertoires in COVID-19. Using immunoSEQ multiplex PCR, the repertoire was profiled, and TCRdb retains in-frame clones only, with some absent. The profile shows approximately 220,000 clones, 84% of them singletons. The sample taken for sequencing was PBMCs or T cells enriched from blood (not recorded which). The receptors derive from a woman between 35 and 50 years old who had recovered from COVID-19.

J is TRBJ2-5 and V is TRBV27; 11 nucleotides match TRBD1. Germline V CDR1 and CDR2: MNHEY, SMNVEV (reference sequence). The ends lost 6 bases at V and 1 base at J; junction bases unmatched: 7. The CDR3 has 16 amino acids. CDR3: CASRIPGQGGQETQYF. The CDR3, as DNA: TGTGCCAGCAGGATCCCGGGACAGGGGGGCCAAGAGACCCAGTACTTC.

The gene calls are TRBV5-1 and TRBJ1-4; D is unresolved. Germline-derived CDR1 and CDR2 are SGHRS and YFSETQ. Trimming took off 2 bases at V and 3 bases at J, with 11 bases between the two ends. CDR3 length: 15 residues. The chain's CDR3 is CASSFNTGANEKLFF. In DNA, the CDR3 is TGCGCCAGCAGCTTTAATACGGGTGCTAATGAAAAACTGTTTTTT.